This TCR beta chain was recovered during a study of blood T cells in healthy people across ages. Through a sample-barcoded 5' primer and a J-beta primer mix, a second PCR was run for roughly 6 to 11 cycles. TCRdb reprocessed the 5' RACE reads via MiXCR and lists one record per CDR3 protein. The sample has over 950,000 distinct CDR3 sequences, about 51% seen once; the top ten hold 20% to 25%. The V gene's germline CDR1 is LGHNA and CDR2 YNFKEQ. Trimming cost V 2 bases and J 4 bases; bases outside gene matches: 10. The CDR3 has 17 residues. The chain carries TRBV4-2 and TRBJ1-3; 8 positions agree with TRBD1. What was sequenced was blood. This clonotype originated in a woman aged 55-69 years in good health. The CDR3 reads CASSQTQRTGQGNTIYF. The CDR3 DNA follows: TGTGCCAGCAGCCAAACCCAAAGGACAGGGCAAGGAAACACCATATATTTT.